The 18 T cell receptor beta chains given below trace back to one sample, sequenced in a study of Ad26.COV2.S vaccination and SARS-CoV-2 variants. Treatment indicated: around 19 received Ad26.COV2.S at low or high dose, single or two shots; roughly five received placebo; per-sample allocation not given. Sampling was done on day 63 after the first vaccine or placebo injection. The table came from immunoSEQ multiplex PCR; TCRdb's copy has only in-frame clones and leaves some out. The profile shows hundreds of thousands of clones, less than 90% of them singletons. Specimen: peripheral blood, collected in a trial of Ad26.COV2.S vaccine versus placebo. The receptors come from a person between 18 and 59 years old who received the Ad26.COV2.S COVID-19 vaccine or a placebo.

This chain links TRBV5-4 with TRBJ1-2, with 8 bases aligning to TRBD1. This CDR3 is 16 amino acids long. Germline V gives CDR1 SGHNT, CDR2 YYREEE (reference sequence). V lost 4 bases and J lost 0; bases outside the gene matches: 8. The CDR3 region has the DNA TGTGCCAGCAGCGGAGGACAGGGTGGCGCTAACTATGGCTACACCTTC. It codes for CASSGGQGGANYGYTF. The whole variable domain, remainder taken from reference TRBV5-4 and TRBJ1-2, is ETGVTQSPTHLIKTRGQQVTLRCSSQSGHNTVSWYQQALGQGPQFIFQYYREEENGRGNFPPRFSGLQFPNYSSELNVNALELDDSALYLCASSGGQGGANYGYTFGSGTRLTVV.

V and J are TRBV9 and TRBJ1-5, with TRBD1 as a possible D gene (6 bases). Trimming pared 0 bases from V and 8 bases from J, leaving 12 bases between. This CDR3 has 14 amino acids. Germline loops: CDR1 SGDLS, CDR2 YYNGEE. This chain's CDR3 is CASSVGGEGEPQHF. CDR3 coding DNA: TGTGCCAGCAGCGTAGGTGGGGAGGGGGAGCCCCAGCATTTT.

The CDR3 sequence is CASSLFQSNQPQHF. CDR3 DNA sequence: TGTGCCAGCAGCTTATTTCAGAGCAATCAGCCCCAGCATTTT. V and J are TRBV5-6 and TRBJ1-5; D unresolved. The CDR3 covers 14 residues. Per germline, CDR1 SGHDT and CDR2 YYEEEE. The V gene lost 2 bases and the J gene lost 1 base, with 7 bases spanning the gap.

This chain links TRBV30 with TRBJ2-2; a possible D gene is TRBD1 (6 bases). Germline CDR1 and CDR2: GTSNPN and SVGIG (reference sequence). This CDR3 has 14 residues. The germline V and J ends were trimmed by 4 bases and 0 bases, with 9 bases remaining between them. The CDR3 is CAWKRQANTGELFF. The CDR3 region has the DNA TGTGCCTGGAAAAGACAGGCGAACACCGGGGAGCTGTTTTTT.

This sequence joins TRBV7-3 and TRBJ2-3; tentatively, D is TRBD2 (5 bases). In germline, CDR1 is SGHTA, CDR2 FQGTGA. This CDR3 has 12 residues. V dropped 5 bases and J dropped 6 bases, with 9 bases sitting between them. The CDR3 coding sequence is TGTGCCAGCAGCCGACCGGGGGATACGCAGTATTTT. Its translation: CASSRPGDTQYF.

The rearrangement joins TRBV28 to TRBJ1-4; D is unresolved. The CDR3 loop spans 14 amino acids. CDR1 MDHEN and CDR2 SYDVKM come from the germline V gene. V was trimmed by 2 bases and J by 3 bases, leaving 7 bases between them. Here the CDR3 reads CASSLGGPNEKLFF. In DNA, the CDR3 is TGTGCCAGCAGTTTAGGCGGCCCTAATGAAAAACTGTTTTTT.

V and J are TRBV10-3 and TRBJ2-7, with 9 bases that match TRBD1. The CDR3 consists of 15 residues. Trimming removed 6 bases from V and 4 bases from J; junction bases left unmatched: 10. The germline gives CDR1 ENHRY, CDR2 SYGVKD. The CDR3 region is CAISQSRGQGYEQYF. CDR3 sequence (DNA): TGTGCCATCAGCCAGAGCAGGGGACAGGGTTACGAGCAGTACTTC.

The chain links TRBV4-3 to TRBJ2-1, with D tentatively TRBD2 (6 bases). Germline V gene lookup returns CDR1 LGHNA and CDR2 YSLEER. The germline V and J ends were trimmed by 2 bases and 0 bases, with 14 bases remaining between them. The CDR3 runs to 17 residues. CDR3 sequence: CASSQRPSGSSYNEQFF. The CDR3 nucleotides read TGCGCCAGCAGCCAACGCCCCTCCGGGAGCTCCTACAATGAGCAGTTCTTC.

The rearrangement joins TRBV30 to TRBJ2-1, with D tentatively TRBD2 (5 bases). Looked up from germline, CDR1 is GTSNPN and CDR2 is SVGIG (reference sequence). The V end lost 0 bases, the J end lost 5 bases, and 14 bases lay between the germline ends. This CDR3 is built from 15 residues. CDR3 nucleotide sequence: TGTGCCTGGAGTGTAACGTCCTCGGGGAACAATGAGCAGTTCTTC. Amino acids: CAWSVTSSGNNEQFF.

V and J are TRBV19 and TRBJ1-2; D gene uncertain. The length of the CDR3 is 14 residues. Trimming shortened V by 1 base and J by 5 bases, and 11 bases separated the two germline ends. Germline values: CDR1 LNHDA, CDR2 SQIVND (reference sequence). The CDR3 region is CASSIAAEFYGYTF. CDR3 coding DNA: TGTGCCAGTAGTATAGCGGCAGAGTTTTATGGCTACACCTTC.

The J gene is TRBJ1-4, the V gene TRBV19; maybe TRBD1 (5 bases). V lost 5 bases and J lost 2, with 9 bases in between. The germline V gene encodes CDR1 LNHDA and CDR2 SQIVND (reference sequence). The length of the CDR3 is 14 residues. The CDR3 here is CASSRRGTNEKLFF. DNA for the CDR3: TGTGCCAGTAGTCGTAGGGGTACTAATGAAAAACTGTTTTTT.

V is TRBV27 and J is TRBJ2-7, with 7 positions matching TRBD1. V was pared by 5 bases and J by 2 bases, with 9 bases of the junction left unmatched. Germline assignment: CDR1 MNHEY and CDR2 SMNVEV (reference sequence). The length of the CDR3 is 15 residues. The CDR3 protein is CASSPPRGPTYEQYF. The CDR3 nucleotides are TGTGCCAGCAGTCCCCCAAGGGGGCCAACCTACGAGCAGTACTTC.

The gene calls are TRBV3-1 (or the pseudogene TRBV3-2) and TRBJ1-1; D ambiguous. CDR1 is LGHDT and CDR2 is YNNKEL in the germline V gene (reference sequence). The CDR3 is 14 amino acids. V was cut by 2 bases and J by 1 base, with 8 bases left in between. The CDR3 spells CASSQLSENTEAFF. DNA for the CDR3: TGTGCCAGCAGCCAACTGTCAGAGAACACTGAAGCTTTCTTT.

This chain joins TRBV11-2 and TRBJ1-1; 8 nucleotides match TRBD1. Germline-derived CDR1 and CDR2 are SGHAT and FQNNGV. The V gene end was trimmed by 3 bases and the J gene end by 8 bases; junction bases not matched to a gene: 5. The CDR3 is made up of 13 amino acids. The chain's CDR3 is CASSFSRGPEAFF. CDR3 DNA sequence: TGTGCCAGCAGCTTTTCCAGGGGGCCGGAAGCTTTCTTT.

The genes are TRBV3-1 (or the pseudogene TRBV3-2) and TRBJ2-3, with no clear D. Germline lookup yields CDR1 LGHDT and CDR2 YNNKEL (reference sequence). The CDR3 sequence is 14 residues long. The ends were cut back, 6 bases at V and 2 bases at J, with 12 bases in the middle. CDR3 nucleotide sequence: TGTGCCAGCAGACCAGGATCTACCACAGATACGCAGTATTTT. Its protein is CASRPGSTTDTQYF.

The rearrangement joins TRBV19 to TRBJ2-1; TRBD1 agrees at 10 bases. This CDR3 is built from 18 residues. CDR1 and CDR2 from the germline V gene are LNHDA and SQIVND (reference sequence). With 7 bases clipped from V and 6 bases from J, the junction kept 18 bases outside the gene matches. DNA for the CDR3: TGTGCCAGTAAGGACAGGGGGTGGTCGACGGGAGAGACCAATGAGCAGTTCTTC. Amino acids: CASKDRGWSTGETNEQFF. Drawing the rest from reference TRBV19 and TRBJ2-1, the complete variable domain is DGGITQSPKYLFRKEGQNVTLSCEQNLNHDAMYWYRQDPGQGLRLIYYSQIVNDFQKGDIAEGYSVSREKKESFPLTVTSAQKNPTAFYLCASKDRGWSTGETNEQFFGPGTRLTVL.

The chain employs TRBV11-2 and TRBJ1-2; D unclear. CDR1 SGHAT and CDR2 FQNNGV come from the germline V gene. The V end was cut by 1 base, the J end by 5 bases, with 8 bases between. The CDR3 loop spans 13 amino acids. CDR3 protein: CASSLGSDYGYTF. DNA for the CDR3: TGTGCCAGCAGCTTAGGCAGCGATTATGGCTACACCTTC.

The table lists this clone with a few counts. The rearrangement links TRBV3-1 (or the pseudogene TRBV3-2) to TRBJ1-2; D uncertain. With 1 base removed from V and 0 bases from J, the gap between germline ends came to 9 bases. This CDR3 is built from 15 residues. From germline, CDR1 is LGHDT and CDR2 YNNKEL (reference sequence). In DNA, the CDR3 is TGTGCCAGCAGCCAAGTAACCGCTCCTAACTATGGCTACACCTTC. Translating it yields CASSQVTAPNYGYTF.